These 26 T cell receptor beta chains were sequenced from one sample in a study of tumor and adjacent non-tumor tissue in lung cancer (dated by TCRdb to 2016 to 2019). Receptors were amplified or captured by multiplex PCR. Reads for this sample came from an Illumina HiSeq 2500. TCRbeta libraries were built by three rounds of nested PCR using primers (Table S4), following protocols modified from ARM-PCR. TCRdb trimmed the raw reads at Q25, called clones with MiXCR and kept productive beta chains. Entries are consolidated by CDR3 protein sequence, retaining the most common genes and DNA. The sample contains approximately 71,000 distinct CDR3 sequences, just under 60% of them found a single time. The biggest ten clones account for just over 20% of the sample. RNA was extracted from bulk unsorted tissue and checked for quality with a NanoDrop ND-1000 and an Agilent 2100. Sequenced: lung tumor tissue. These receptors came from a man aged 45 to 65 with non-small cell lung cancer.

About this clonotype itself: At one end the junction does not follow the germline gene, possibly because of a read error. The V and J genes are TRBV28 and TRBJ2-1; 9 bases agree with TRBD2. The CDR3 extends over 14 amino acids. Germline-derived CDR1 and CDR2 are MDHEN and SYDVKM. The CDR3 spells CASRSSGAYNEQLF. For the CDR3, the DNA is TGTGCCAGCAGGTCTAGCGGGGCCTACAATGAGCAGCTCTTC.

V gene TRBV11-3 combines with J gene TRBJ2-2; TRBD2 might be the D (6 bases). The germline gives CDR1 SGHNT, CDR2 YENEEA. Trimming removed 9 bases at V and 11 bases at J, with 22 bases between. This CDR3 spans 14 amino acids. This CDR3 is CARSPSMRGGELFF. The DNA for the CDR3 is TGTGCCAGAAGCCCCAGCATGCGGGGCGGTGAGCTGTTTTTT.

As concerns this clonotype: One end of the junction does not line up with germline, which may come from a read error. The V call is TRBV6-1, the J call TRBJ1-2, with TRBD1 as a possible D gene (6 bases). CDR3 length: 13 residues. CDR1 MNHNS and CDR2 SASEGT come from the germline V gene. CDR3: CASRHRDNYVYTF. The CDR3 DNA reads TGTGCCAGCAGACACCGGGACAACTATGTCTACACCTTC.

The chain has TRBV18 and TRBJ2-2; D is ambiguous. Per the germline V gene, CDR1 is KGHSH and CDR2 is LQKENI. The CDR3 is 16 amino acids. Between the trimmed V and J ends, which lost 2 bases and 6 bases, there was a span of 16 bases. CDR3 coding DNA: TGTGCCAGCTCACCATCCCAGCCCAGATATCCCGGGGAGCTGTTTTTT. Encoded protein: CASSPSQPRYPGELFF.

This clonotype is hyperexpanded by share. The chain has TRBV11-1 and TRBJ2-1; D is possibly TRBD1 (6 bases). CDR3 length: 14 amino acids. Per germline, CDR1 SGHAT and CDR2 FQDESV (reference sequence). V was clipped by 1 base and J by 5 bases, with 9 bases between them. The CDR3 DNA follows: TGTGCCAGCAGCTTAGAACGGACAGACAATGAGCAGTTCTTC. Translated, it gives CASSLERTDNEQFF. The full variable domain, rest sourced from reference TRBV11-1 and TRBJ2-1, is EAEVAQSPRYKITEKSQAVAFWCDPISGHATLYWYRQILGQGPELLVQFQDESVVDDSQLPKDRFSAERLKGVDSTLKIQPAELGDSAMYLCASSLERTDNEQFFGPGTRLTVL.

About this clonotype itself: This is likely a read error, given that the CDR3 carries no conserved phenylalanine or tryptophan at its end. V gene TRBV28 combines with J gene TRBJ2-3; no reliable D call. The CDR3 has 12 amino acids. The germline V gene has CDR1 MDHEN and CDR2 SYDVKM. V was clipped by 7 bases and J by 6 bases, with 11 bases between them. The CDR3 region is CASISEMDTQYL. The CDR3 bases are TGTGCCAGCATTTCCGAGATGGATACGCAGTATCTT.

On this clonotype itself: The CDR3 does not end in the conserved phenylalanine or tryptophan, so this is likely a read error. V usage is TRBV28 and J usage is TRBJ1-5; 9 bases are a match to TRBD1. V lost 5 bases, J lost 6 bases, and 8 bases stayed unmatched. This CDR3 has 15 residues. Germline V CDR1 and CDR2: MDHEN, SYDVKM. CDR3 region: CASSRTGQGSQPQHI. The CDR3 DNA sequence: TGTGCCAGCAGTCGCACGGGACAGGGCTCTCAGCCCCAGCATATT.

The chain carries TRBV7-9 and TRBJ2-3; 8 bases line up with TRBD2. V shed 2 bases, J shed 6 bases, and the junction held 4 bases outside the gene matches. Per the germline V gene, CDR1 is SEHNR and CDR2 is FQNEAQ (reference sequence). This CDR3 spans 14 amino acids. The CDR3 sequence is CASSLTGGQDTQYF. DNA of the CDR3: TGTGCCAGCAGCTTAACGGGGGGGCAGGATACGCAGTATTTT. Drawing the rest from reference TRBV7-9 and TRBJ2-3, the complete variable domain is DTGVSQNPRHKITKRGQNVTFRCDPISEHNRLYWYRQTLGQGPEFLTYFQNEAQLEKSRLLSDRFSAERPKGSFSTLEIQRTEQGDSAMYLCASSLTGGQDTQYFGPGTRLTVL.

Notes on this clonotype: The CDR3 end shows no conserved phenylalanine or tryptophan, and so a read error is likely. V gene TRBV6-1 combines with J gene TRBJ2-2, with 15 bases lining up with TRBD2. The germline V gene encodes CDR1 MNHNS and CDR2 SASEGT. CDR3 size: 18 residues. After removal of 0 bases from V and 9 bases from J, the junction contained 8 bases not matched to a gene. This chain's CDR3 is CASSEARTSGGATRELFL. The CDR3 nucleotides read TGTGCCAGCAGTGAAGCGAGGACTAGCGGGGGGGCAACCCGGGAGCTGTTTTTA.

Many counts were recorded for this clonotype. V usage is TRBV7-8 and J usage is TRBJ2-3; 11 positions agree with TRBD2. The junction had 2 bases not matched to a gene; V was cut back by 2 bases and J by 1 base. Germline CDR1 and CDR2: SGHVS and FQNEAQ. The CDR3 has 16 residues. The CDR3 nucleotides read TGTGCCAGCAGCTTAATGGGACTAGCGGGCACAGATACGCAGTATTTT. Translating gives CASSLMGLAGTDTQYF.

A note on this clonotype: This may come from a read error, since a much larger clone is one base off. The chain employs TRBV12-3 or TRBV12-4 and TRBJ2-3; D gene unclear. The CDR3 length is 14 residues. Trimming cost V 10 bases and J 0 bases, with 14 bases left between them. The CDR3 DNA is TGTGCCATCACCTTAGAGCCTAGCACAGATACGCAGTATTTT. As protein: CAITLEPSTDTQYF.

Notes on this clonotype: Its ends do not fully match the called genes, so a read error is possible. The chain uses TRBV20-1 and TRBJ2-1, with 7 bases aligning to TRBD1. Germline lookup yields CDR1 DFQATT and CDR2 SNEGSKA (reference sequence). The CDR3 consists of 14 residues. CDR3 residues: CSVLGTVIYYEQFF. In DNA form, the CDR3 reads TGCAGTGTCCTTGGGACAGTAATCTACTATGAGCAGTTCTTC.

Notes on this clonotype: At one of its ends the junction is not consistent with the germline gene, which may arise from a read error. The chain combines TRBV11-2 with TRBJ1-6; D is undetermined. The germline V gene has CDR1 SGHAT and CDR2 FQNNGV. This CDR3 has 13 residues. CDR3 nucleotide sequence: TGTGCCGGCAGCTTTGCACCCGATTCACCCCTCCGCTTT. Amino acids: CAGSFAPDSPLRF. Full variable domain (missing parts from reference TRBV11-2 and TRBJ1-6): EAGVAQSPRYKIIEKRQSVAFWCNPISGHATLYWYQQILGQGPKLLIQFQNNGVVDDSQLPKDRFSAERLKGVDSTLKIQPAKLEDSAVYLCAGSFAPDSPLRFGNGTRLTVT.

This clonotype was seen many times. Its ends do not fully match the called genes, so a read error is possible. V is TRBV5-1 and J is TRBJ1-2; no clear D. This CDR3 has 13 amino acids. Looked up from germline, CDR1 is SGHRS and CDR2 is YFSETQ. The CDR3 reads CASSLGQSYGYTF. CDR3 DNA: TGTGCCAGCAGTTTAGGTCAGAGCTATGGCTACACCTTC.

The chain links TRBV20-1 to TRBJ1-1, with 7 bases fitting TRBD1. V trimming: 8 bases; J trimming: 4 bases; junction bases outside the gene matches: 13. This CDR3 spans 14 amino acids. From germline, CDR1 is DFQATT and CDR2 SNEGSKA (reference sequence). The CDR3 DNA follows: TGCAGTACTCCCACCTTGGGGGACAGCACTGAAGCTTTCTTT. It specifies CSTPTLGDSTEAFF.

There are a few counts of this clonotype. A much larger clone lies a single base off, so this may be a read error. V usage is TRBV10-3 and J usage is TRBJ2-3; 8 bases are a match to TRBD2. The V gene's germline CDR1 is ENHRY and CDR2 SYGVKD. This CDR3 has 17 residues. In DNA form, the CDR3 reads TGTGTCATCAGTGGGTTCGTCCGCGGGAGGAGCACAGATACGCAGTATTTT. Protein: CVISGFVRGRSTDTQYF.

This sequence joins TRBV18 and TRBJ2-1, with TRBD2 identical over 7 bases. The ends lost 1 base at V and 7 bases at J; junction bases unmatched: 7. This CDR3 region has 15 residues. Germline assignment: CDR1 KGHSH and CDR2 LQKENI. The CDR3: CASSPRAGEQNEQFF. The DNA of the CDR3 is TGTGCCAGCTCACCACGGGCGGGAGAGCAAAATGAGCAGTTCTTC.

By share, this clonotype counts as medium-sized. The V call is TRBV6-5, the J call TRBJ1-1, with TRBD1 matching 11 bases. The CDR3 runs to 13 residues. Germline assignment: CDR1 MNHEY and CDR2 SVGAGI. J gave up 10 bases and V 5 bases, and 6 bases lay outside the gene matches. The CDR3 region is CASSTGQGARAFF. Written as DNA, the CDR3 is TGTGCCAGCAGTACAGGACAGGGGGCCCGAGCTTTCTTT.

This clonotype was seen a few times. The chain has TRBV20-1 and TRBJ1-2; 8 nucleotides line up with TRBD1. This CDR3 contains 14 residues. V was clipped by 3 bases and J by 2 bases; unmatched bases: 5. Germline assignment: CDR1 DFQATT and CDR2 SNEGSKA (reference sequence). The CDR3 sequence is CSASLRTGNYGYTF. The CDR3 bases are TGCAGTGCTAGTCTACGGACAGGGAACTATGGCTACACCTTC.

The chain is built from TRBV28 and TRBJ2-5; D may be TRBD1 (5 bases). The CDR3 is 15 amino acids. Germline V lookup: CDR1 MDHEN, CDR2 SYDVKM. Trimming shortened V by 4 bases and J by 3 bases, and 15 bases separated the two germline ends. CDR3 nucleotide sequence: TGTGCCAGCAGTTCAAAGGGGCGAGAGAAAGAGACCCAGTACTTC. This codes for CASSSKGREKETQYF.

Concerning this clonotype itself: A much larger clone is a single base away; this may be a read error. The rearrangement uses TRBV4-1 and TRBJ2-5; either TRBD1 or TRBD2 may supply D (5 bases each). The CDR3 is made up of 15 amino acids. The germline V gene has CDR1 MGHRA and CDR2 YSYEKL. DNA of the CDR3: TGCGCCTGCAGCCCGAGGGGAGCCTATCAAGAGACCCAGTACTTC. Its translation is CACSPRGAYQETQYF.

Only a few counts were recorded for this clonotype. At one boundary the junction diverges from the germline segment, which might be a read error. The chain employs TRBV10-2 and TRBJ2-3; the D gene is possibly TRBD1 (5 bases). Germline loops: CDR1 WSHSY, CDR2 SAAADI. This CDR3 is built from 13 residues. The CDR3 DNA reads as TGCGCCAGCAAGTCAGACAGCATAGATACGCAGTATTTT. Translation gives CASKSDSIDTQYF.

The chain combines TRBV19 with TRBJ1-2; no definite D call. Per the germline V gene, CDR1 is LNHDA and CDR2 is SQIVND (reference sequence). V was pared by 4 bases and J by 5 bases, with 17 bases between. The CDR3 sequence is 15 residues long. Here the CDR3 reads CASSTGATILYGYTF. CDR3 in DNA: TGTGCCAGTAGTACGGGCGCGACTATCCTTTATGGCTACACCTTC.

This clonotype was counted many times. The chain uses TRBV2 and TRBJ2-1; D remains ambiguous. Germline V gene data show CDR1 as SNHLY and CDR2 as FYNNEI. The CDR3 runs to 11 residues. The V and J ends lost 5 bases and 12 bases respectively, with 11 bases between them. The chain's CDR3 is CASSQTTRQFF. The CDR3 nucleotides read TGTGCCAGCAGTCAGACAACACGGCAGTTCTTC.

In regard to this clonotype: One junction end disagrees with the germline gene, perhaps due to a read error. The V gene is TRBV30, the J gene TRBJ2-3; TRBD1 agrees at 11 bases. Germline CDR1 reads GTSNPN; CDR2 reads SVGIG (reference sequence). This CDR3 spans 15 amino acids. The DNA of the CDR3 is TGTGCCTGGAACCAGGACAGGGGGCGGGCAGATATGCAGTATTTT. Translated: CAWNQDRGRADMQYF.

In the case of this clonotype: Its ends do not fully match the called genes, so a read error is possible. This chain uses TRBV11-3 with TRBJ2-2; D is perhaps TRBD2 (6 bases). The CDR3 has 14 residues. Germline V CDR1 and CDR2: SGHNT, YENEEA. The DNA of the CDR3 is TGTGTCAGCAACCCCGACATGCGGGGCGGGGAGCTATTTTTT. Encoded protein: CVSNPDMRGGELFF.